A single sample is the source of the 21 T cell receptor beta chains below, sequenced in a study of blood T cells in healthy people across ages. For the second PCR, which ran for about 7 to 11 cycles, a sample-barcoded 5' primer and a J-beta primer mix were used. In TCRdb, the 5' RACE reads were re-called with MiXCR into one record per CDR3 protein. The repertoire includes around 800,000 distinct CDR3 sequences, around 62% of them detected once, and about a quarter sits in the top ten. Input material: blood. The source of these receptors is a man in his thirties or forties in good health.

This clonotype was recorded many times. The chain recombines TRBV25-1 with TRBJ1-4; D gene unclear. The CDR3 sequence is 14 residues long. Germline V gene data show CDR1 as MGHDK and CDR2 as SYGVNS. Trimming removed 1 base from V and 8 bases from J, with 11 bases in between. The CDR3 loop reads CASSESGVDEKLFF. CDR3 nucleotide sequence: TGTGCCAGCAGTGAATCCGGGGTCGACGAAAAACTGTTTTTT.

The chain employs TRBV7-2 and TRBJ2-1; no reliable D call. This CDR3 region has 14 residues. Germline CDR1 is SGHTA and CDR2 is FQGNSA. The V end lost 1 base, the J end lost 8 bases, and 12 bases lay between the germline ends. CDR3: CASSLGHAMDEQFF. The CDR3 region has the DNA TGTGCCAGCAGCTTAGGGCACGCTATGGATGAGCAGTTCTTC.

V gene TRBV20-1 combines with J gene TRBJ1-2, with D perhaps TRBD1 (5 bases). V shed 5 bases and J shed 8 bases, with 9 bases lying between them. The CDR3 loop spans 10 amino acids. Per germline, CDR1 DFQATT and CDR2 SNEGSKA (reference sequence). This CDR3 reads CSALDTGYTF. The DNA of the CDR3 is TGCAGTGCTTTGGACACAGGCTACACCTTC.

In nucleotides, the CDR3 is TGCAGTGCCTTGAGTATCCATGAGCAGTTCTTC. Its protein product is CSALSIHEQFF. The chain combines TRBV20-1 with TRBJ2-1; D uncertain. Germline assignment: CDR1 DFQATT and CDR2 SNEGSKA (reference sequence). The germline V and J ends were trimmed by 6 bases and 8 bases, with 11 bases remaining between them. This CDR3 region has 11 residues.

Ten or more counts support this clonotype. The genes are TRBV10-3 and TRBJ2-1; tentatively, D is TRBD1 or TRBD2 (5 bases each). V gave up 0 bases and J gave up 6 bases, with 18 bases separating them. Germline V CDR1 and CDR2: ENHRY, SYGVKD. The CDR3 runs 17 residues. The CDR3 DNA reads TGTGCCATCAGTGAGTCGACTCGGACCCCTGGGGGCAATGAGCAGTTCTTC. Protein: CAISESTRTPGGNEQFF.

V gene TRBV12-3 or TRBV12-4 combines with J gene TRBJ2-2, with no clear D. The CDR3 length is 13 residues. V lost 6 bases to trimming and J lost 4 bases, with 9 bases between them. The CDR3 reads CASRAVGTGELFF. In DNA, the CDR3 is TGTGCCAGCAGGGCGGTGGGCACCGGGGAGCTGTTTTTT.

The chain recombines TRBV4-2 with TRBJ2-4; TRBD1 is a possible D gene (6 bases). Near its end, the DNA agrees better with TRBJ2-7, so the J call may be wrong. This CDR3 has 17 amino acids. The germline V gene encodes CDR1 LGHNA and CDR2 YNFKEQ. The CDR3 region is CASSQAGRGEEVIEQYF. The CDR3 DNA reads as TGTGCCAGCAGCCAAGCTGGCAGGGGCGAAGAAGTCATCGAGCAGTACTTC.

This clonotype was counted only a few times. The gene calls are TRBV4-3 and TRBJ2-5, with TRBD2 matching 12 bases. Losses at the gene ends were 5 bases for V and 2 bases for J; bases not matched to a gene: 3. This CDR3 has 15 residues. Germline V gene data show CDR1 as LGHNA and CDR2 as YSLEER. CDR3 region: CASSEGLAGQETQYF. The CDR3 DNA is TGCGCCAGCAGCGAGGGACTAGCGGGTCAAGAGACCCAGTACTTC.

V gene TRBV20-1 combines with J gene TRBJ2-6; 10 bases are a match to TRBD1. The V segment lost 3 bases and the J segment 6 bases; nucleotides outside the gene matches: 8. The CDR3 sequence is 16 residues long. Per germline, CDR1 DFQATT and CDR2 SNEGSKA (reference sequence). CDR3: CSASLLGQGPANVLTF. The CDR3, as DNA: TGCAGTGCTAGTCTTTTGGGACAGGGGCCGGCCAACGTCCTGACTTTC.

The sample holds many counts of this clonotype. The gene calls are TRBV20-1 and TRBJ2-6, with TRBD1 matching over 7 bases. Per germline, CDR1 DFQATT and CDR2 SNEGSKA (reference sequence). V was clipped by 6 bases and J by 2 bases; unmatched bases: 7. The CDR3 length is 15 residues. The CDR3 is CSAPDRRPGANVLTF. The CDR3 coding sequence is TGCAGTGCCCCGGACAGGCGTCCTGGGGCCAACGTCCTGACTTTC.

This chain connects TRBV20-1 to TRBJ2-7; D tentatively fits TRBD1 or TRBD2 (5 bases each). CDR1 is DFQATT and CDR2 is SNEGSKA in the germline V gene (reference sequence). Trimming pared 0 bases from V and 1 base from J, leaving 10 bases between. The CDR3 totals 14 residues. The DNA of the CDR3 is TGCAGTGCTAGAGATTTTGGGGGTTCCTACGAGCAGTACTTC. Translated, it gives CSARDFGGSYEQYF.

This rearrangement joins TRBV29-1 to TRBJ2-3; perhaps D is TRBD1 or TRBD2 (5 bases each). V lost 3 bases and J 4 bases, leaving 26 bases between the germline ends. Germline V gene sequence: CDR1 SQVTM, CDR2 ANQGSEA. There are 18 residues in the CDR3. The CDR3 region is CSVDEGPGGRWSPDTQYF. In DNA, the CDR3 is TGCAGCGTTGATGAGGGGCCGGGTGGGCGTTGGAGCCCAGATACGCAGTATTTT.

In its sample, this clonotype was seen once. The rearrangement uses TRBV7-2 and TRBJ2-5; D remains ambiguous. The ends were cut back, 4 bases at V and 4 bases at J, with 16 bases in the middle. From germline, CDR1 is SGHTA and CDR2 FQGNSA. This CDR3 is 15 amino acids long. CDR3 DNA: TGTGCCAGCAGCTCCCCAAGGAGACTCCCAGAGACCCAGTACTTC. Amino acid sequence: CASSSPRRLPETQYF.

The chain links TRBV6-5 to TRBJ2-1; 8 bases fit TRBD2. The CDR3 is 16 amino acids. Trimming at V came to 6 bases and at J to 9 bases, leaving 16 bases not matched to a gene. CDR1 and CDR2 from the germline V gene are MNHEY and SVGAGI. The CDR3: CASRTQSGGLRGEQFF. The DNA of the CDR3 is TGTGCCAGCAGAACACAGTCGGGAGGGCTACGGGGTGAGCAGTTCTTC.

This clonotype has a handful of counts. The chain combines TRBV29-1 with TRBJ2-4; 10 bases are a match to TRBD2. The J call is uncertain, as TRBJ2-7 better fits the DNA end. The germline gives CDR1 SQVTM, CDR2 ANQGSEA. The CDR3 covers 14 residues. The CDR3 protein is CSVVLAGALYEQYF. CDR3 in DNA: TGCAGCGTGGTCCTAGCGGGGGCCCTTTACGAGCAGTACTTC.

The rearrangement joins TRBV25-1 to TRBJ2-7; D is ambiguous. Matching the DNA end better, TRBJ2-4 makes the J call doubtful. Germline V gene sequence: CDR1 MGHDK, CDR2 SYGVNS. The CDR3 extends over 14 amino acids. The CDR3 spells CASSESERAGIQYF. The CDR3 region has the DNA TGTGCCAGCAGTGAATCTGAGCGCGCCGGCATTCAGTACTTC.

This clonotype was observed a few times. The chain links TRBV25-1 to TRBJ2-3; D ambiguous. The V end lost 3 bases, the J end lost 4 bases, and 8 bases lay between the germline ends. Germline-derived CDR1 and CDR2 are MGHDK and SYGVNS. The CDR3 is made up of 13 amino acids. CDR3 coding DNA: TGTGCCAGCAGTGAGTTTAGTGCAGATACGCAGTATTTT. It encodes CASSEFSADTQYF. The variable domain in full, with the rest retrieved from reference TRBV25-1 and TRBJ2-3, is EADIYQTPRYLVIGTGKKITLECSQTMGHDKMYWYQQDPGMELHLIHYSYGVNSTEKGDLSSESTVSRIRTEHFPLTLESARPSHTSQYLCASSEFSADTQYFGPGTRLTVL.

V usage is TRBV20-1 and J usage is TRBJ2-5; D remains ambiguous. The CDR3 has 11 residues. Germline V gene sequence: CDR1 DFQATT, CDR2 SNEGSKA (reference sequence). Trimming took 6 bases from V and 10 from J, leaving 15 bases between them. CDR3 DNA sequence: TGCAGTGCCACAGCCCCGCTGGACCAGTACTTC. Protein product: CSATAPLDQYF.

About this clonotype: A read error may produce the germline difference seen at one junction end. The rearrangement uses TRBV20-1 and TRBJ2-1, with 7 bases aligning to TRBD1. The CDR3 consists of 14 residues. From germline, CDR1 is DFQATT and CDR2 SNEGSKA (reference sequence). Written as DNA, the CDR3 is TGCAGTGCTCACAGGGGACCTCCCTGCAATGGGCAGTTCTTC. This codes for CSAHRGPPCNGQFF.

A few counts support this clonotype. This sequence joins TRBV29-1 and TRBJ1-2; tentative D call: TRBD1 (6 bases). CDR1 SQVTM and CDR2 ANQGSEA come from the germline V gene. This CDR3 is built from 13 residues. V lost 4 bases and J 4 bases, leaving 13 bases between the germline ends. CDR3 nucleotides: TGCAGCGTTGGGCAGGGGCCTAGCTATGGCTACACCTTC. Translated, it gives CSVGQGPSYGYTF.

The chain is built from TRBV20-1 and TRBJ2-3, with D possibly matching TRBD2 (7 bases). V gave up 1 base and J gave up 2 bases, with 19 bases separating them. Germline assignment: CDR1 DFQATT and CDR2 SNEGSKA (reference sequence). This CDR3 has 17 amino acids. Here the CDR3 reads CSARALMGGQTTDTQYF. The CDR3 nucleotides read TGCAGTGCTAGAGCTCTAATGGGGGGGCAGACCACAGATACGCAGTATTTT.